The rows below give T cell receptor beta chains drawn from one sample of a study of CD8 T cells in ankylosing spondylitis. TCRdb independently ran MiXCR on the 5' RACE reads; one entry per CDR3 protein. The data hold hundreds of thousands of distinct CDR3 sequences, with over 9.5% observed a single time. The sequenced sample consisted of blood, either unsorted or a sorted T cell fraction (not recorded which). Receptors originate from a male donor with ankylosing spondylitis or in good health (not recorded which). Each CDR3 is given with its conserved first and last residue. The D gene is left open where the match is weak. Clone sizes are given selectively: once, few, many, or a class where the clone is expanded.

>TRBV5-6|many|15|-|TRBJ2-7
CASRKGSLVPAEQYF
TGTGCCAGCAGAAAGGGTTCCCTCGTCCCCGCCGAGCAGTACTTC
>TRBV11-2|many|14|-|TRBJ2-1
CATLPGLPAREQFF
TGTGCCACCCTCCCGGGACTCCCAGCTCGTGAGCAGTTCTTC
>TRBV5-1|many|15|-|TRBJ2-5
CASSSVGHIQETQYF
TGCGCCAGCAGCTCGGTGGGACATATCCAAGAGACCCAGTACTTC
>TRBV5-1|many|13|-|TRBJ1-1
CASSLPVDTEAFF
TGCGCCAGCAGCTTGCCCGTTGACACTGAAGCTTTCTTT
>TRBV7-2|many|16|TRBD2|TRBJ2-3
CASSLVAGVTTDTQYF
TGTGCCAGCAGCTTAGTGGCGGGGGTCACCACAGATACGCAGTATTTT
>TRBV6-5|many|17|TRBD1|TRBJ1-4
CASSYSGTGGANEKLFF
TGTGCCAGCAGTTACTCCGGGACAGGGGGTGCTAATGAAAAACTGTTTTTT
>TRBV5-1|many|13|-|TRBJ1-2
CASSLDQGRGYTF
TGCGCCAGCAGCTTGGACCAGGGCCGTGGCTACACCTTC
>TRBV5-6|-|20|-|TRBJ2-2
CASSFYTRGGTITNTGELFF
TGTGCCAGCAGCTTTTATACTCGAGGGGGGACGATAACGAACACCGGGGAGCTGTTTTTT
>TRBV5-6|few|17|-|TRBJ1-5
CASSLRGGRGFSQPQHF
TGTGCCAGCAGCTTGAGGGGAGGAAGAGGATTCAGTCAGCCCCAGCATTTT
>TRBV29-1|few|14|TRBD1|TRBJ2-7
CSVESPDRGPGQYF
TGCAGCGTTGAATCTCCTGACAGGGGGCCGGGGCAGTACTTC
>TRBV6-5|many|16|-|TRBJ1-3
CASSYSAVGSGNTIYF
TGTGCCAGCAGTTACTCGGCGGTAGGCTCTGGAAACACCATATATTTT
>TRBV7-6|-|14|-|TRBJ1-1
CASSSTGPNTEAFF
TGTGCCAGCAGCTCGACAGGCCCGAACACTGAAGCTTTCTTT